Shown below are 26 T cell receptor beta chains from a single sample sequenced in a study of technical replicates of blood from several donors. Measured with immunoSEQ multiplex PCR; TCRdb has only the in-frame clones, and not every one. The profile shows approximately 90,000 clones, nearly 97% of them singletons. Input material: T cells isolated from PBMCs. Receptors were obtained from a human donor in good health.

V and J are TRBV9 and TRBJ2-2; maybe TRBD2 (6 bases). Germline V gene sequence: CDR1 SGDLS, CDR2 YYNGEE. The CDR3 covers 15 residues. The V end lost 3 bases, the J end lost 1 base, and 10 bases lay between the germline ends. CDR3 amino acids: CASSAAGGNTGELFF. The CDR3 bases are TGTGCCAGCAGCGCGGCCGGGGGGAACACCGGGGAGCTGTTTTTT.

The chain is built from TRBV6-1 and TRBJ2-1; TRBD1 agrees at 7 bases. The CDR3 is made up of 14 amino acids. The V segment lost 8 bases and the J segment 6 bases; nucleotides outside the gene matches: 10. CDR1 is MNHNS, CDR2 SASEGT, per germline. The CDR3 region has the DNA TGTGCCAGCGGCCGGGACAGACCATCCAATGAGCAGTTCTTC. The encoded protein is CASGRDRPSNEQFF.

This clone occurred once. V is TRBV27 and J is TRBJ2-5; TRBD1 aligns across 7 bases. The ends lost 6 bases at V and 5 bases at J; junction bases unmatched: 6. Looked up from germline, CDR1 is MNHEY and CDR2 is SMNVEV (reference sequence). This CDR3 contains 13 residues. Here the CDR3 reads CASRDRIRETQYF. The CDR3, as DNA: TGTGCCAGCAGGGACAGGATCAGGGAGACCCAGTACTTC.

V and J are TRBV28 and TRBJ2-1; TRBD1 is a possible D gene (5 bases). The CDR3 covers 14 residues. Germline V gene sequence: CDR1 MDHEN, CDR2 SYDVKM. Trimming left V 4 bases short and J 7 bases short, with 14 bases between. This chain's CDR3 is CASSSPGSSNEQFF. The CDR3 DNA reads as TGTGCCAGCAGTTCCCCAGGGTCTTCAAATGAGCAGTTCTTC.

The chain has TRBV19 and TRBJ1-4; no firm D call. This CDR3 has 13 amino acids. Germline loops: CDR1 LNHDA, CDR2 SQIVND (reference sequence). V gave up 3 bases and J gave up 9 bases, with 11 bases separating them. The DNA of the CDR3 is TGTGCCAGTAGTATCCCTGAGAGCAAAAAACTGTTTTTT. This gives the protein CASSIPESKKLFF.

This chain connects TRBV6-5 to TRBJ2-3, with 13 bases lining up with TRBD2. The ends lost 3 bases at V and 5 bases at J; junction bases unmatched: 5. From germline, CDR1 is MNHEY and CDR2 SVGAGI. The CDR3 covers 16 residues. The CDR3 nucleotides read TGTGCCAGCAGTTATGGACTAGCGGGGGTTTTAGATACGCAGTATTTT. Translated: CASSYGLAGVLDTQYF.

This chain joins TRBV5-1 and TRBJ2-7, with D tentatively TRBD1 (6 bases). CDR3 length: 15 amino acids. Trimming left V 0 bases short and J 0 bases short, with 10 bases between. From germline, CDR1 is SGHRS and CDR2 YFSETQ. CDR3 amino acids: CASSLATGSSYEQYF. For the CDR3, the DNA is TGCGCCAGCAGCTTGGCTACAGGGAGCTCCTACGAGCAGTACTTC.

This chain links TRBV7-9 with TRBJ2-2; D gene ambiguous. The CDR3 is made up of 17 amino acids. The V end was cut by 2 bases, the J end by 0 bases, with 13 bases between. The germline CDR1 and CDR2 sequences are SEHNR and FQNEAQ (reference sequence). CDR3: CASSLRVGRPNTGELFF. As DNA, the CDR3 is TGTGCCAGCAGCTTACGGGTGGGTCGGCCGAACACCGGGGAGCTGTTTTTT.

The V gene is TRBV25-1, the J gene TRBJ1-1; a possible D gene is TRBD1 (5 bases). Trimming stripped 1 base from V and 1 base from J, with 7 bases between. CDR3 length equals 14 residues. Germline loops: CDR1 MGHDK, CDR2 SYGVNS. CDR3 sequence (DNA): TGTGCCAGCAGTGAATGGGGCAGGAACACTGAAGCTTTCTTT. Translated, it gives CASSEWGRNTEAFF.

This clone was seen a single time. The chain links TRBV7-6 to TRBJ2-5; D might be TRBD1 (6 bases). Trimming took 5 bases from V and 5 from J, leaving 24 bases between them. The germline CDR1 and CDR2 sequences are SGHVS and FNYEAQ. The CDR3 is 17 residues long. The CDR3 reads CASSPHGTGQATETQYF. The CDR3 DNA is TGTGCCAGCAGCCCCCACGGCACAGGGCAAGCCACGGAGACCCAGTACTTC. Variable domain in full (rest from reference TRBV7-6 and TRBJ2-5): GAGVSQSPRYKVTKRGQDVALRCDPISGHVSLYWYRQALGQGPEFLTYFNYEAQQDKSGLPNDRFSAERPEGSISTLTIQRTEQRDSAMYRCASSPHGTGQATETQYFGPGTRLLVL.

V gene TRBV4-1 combines with J gene TRBJ2-7; the D is unclear. V lost 4 bases and J lost 1, with 8 bases in between. CDR3 length: 13 amino acids. Germline-derived CDR1 and CDR2 are MGHRA and YSYEKL. CDR3 protein: CASSPSRSYEQYF. The CDR3 DNA reads as TGCGCCAGCAGCCCCTCGCGATCCTACGAGCAGTACTTC.

J is TRBJ2-1 and V is TRBV13; TRBD2 agrees at 11 bases. V lost 5 bases to trimming and J lost 5 bases; unmatched junction nucleotides: 5. From germline, CDR1 is PRHDT and CDR2 FYEKMQ (reference sequence). The CDR3 is 15 residues long. CDR3 loop: CASSPGLAVNNEQFF. In DNA, the CDR3 is TGTGCCAGCAGCCCGGGACTAGCGGTAAACAATGAGCAGTTCTTC.

The chain carries TRBV7-6 and TRBJ2-1, with D possibly TRBD2 on 6 matching bases. V lost 3 bases, J lost 13 bases, and 16 bases lay in between. The CDR3 consists of 13 residues. CDR1 is SGHVS and CDR2 is FNYEAQ in the germline V gene. In DNA, the CDR3 is TGTGCCAGCAGCTTGGAGATAGCGGATAGACAGTTCTTC. It yields the protein CASSLEIADRQFF. The full variable domain, with the rest looked up from reference TRBV7-6 and TRBJ2-1, is GAGVSQSPRYKVTKRGQDVALRCDPISGHVSLYWYRQALGQGPEFLTYFNYEAQQDKSGLPNDRFSAERPEGSISTLTIQRTEQRDSAMYRCASSLEIADRQFFGPGTRLTVL.

J is TRBJ2-1 and V is TRBV29-1, with D possibly TRBD1 on 7 matching bases. This CDR3 contains 14 residues. Trimming took off 0 bases at V and 10 bases at J, with 16 bases between the two ends. The germline V gene has CDR1 SQVTM and CDR2 ANQGSEA. CDR3 coding DNA: TGCAGCGTTGAAGACAGGGGGGTACTATTGGAGCAGTTCTTC. Encoded protein: CSVEDRGVLLEQFF.

The J gene is TRBJ1-4, the V gene TRBV21-1; the D call TRBD1 from the table was never checked on the DNA. TRBV21-1 is recorded as a pseudogene. The CDR3 consists of 16 residues. The CDR3 sequence: CASSKGPSATNEKLFF. Here the CDR3 DNA reads TGTGCCAGCAGCAAAGGGCCCTCTGCAACTAATGAAAAACTGTTTTTT.

The chain uses TRBV7-9 and TRBJ2-1; maybe TRBD1 (6 bases). Trimming took off 6 bases at V and 8 bases at J, with 20 bases between the two ends. Germline assignment: CDR1 SEHNR and CDR2 FQNEAQ (reference sequence). The CDR3 contains 15 residues. The CDR3 DNA is TGTGCCAGCAGTTCCAACCACAGGGATCCGGATGAGCAGTTCTTC. Protein product: CASSSNHRDPDEQFF.

This rearrangement joins TRBV7-9 to TRBJ1-1; TRBD1 matches at 7 bases. Germline V gene data show CDR1 as SEHNR and CDR2 as FQNEAQ (reference sequence). After removal of 5 bases from V and 8 bases from J, the junction contained 8 bases not matched to a gene. The CDR3 loop spans 13 amino acids. CDR3 in DNA: TGTGCCAGCAGCAAATCCACAGGGGCGGAAGCTTTCTTT. As protein: CASSKSTGAEAFF.

The CDR3, as DNA: TGTGCCAGCAGCTTGCGTGACAGGACCTACGAGCAGTACTTC. This encodes CASSLRDRTYEQYF. The rearrangement uses TRBV5-4 and TRBJ2-7; D is perhaps TRBD1 (6 bases). Looked up from germline, CDR1 is SGHNT and CDR2 is YYREEE (reference sequence). Trimming left V 1 base short and J 2 bases short, with 10 bases between. This CDR3 has 14 amino acids. Combining the CDR3 with reference TRBV5-4 and TRBJ2-7 gives the whole variable domain ETGVTQSPTHLIKTRGQQVTLRCSSQSGHNTVSWYQQALGQGPQFIFQYYREEENGRGNFPPRFSGLQFPNYSSELNVNALELDDSALYLCASSLRDRTYEQYFGPGTRLTVT.

This chain connects TRBV27 to TRBJ2-3, with 7 bases aligning to TRBD1. Looked up from germline, CDR1 is MNHEY and CDR2 is SMNVEV (reference sequence). V shed 0 bases and J 1 base; nucleotides not matched to a gene: 13. This CDR3 has 19 amino acids. The CDR3 DNA is TGTGCCAGCAGTTTATCGCCGGGACAGACGGCCCTTGGCACAGATACGCAGTATTTT. Its translation is CASSLSPGQTALGTDTQYF.

This clone was recorded only once. This chain uses TRBV28 with TRBJ1-2; 8 bases map to TRBD1. This CDR3 spans 16 amino acids. The germline V gene encodes CDR1 MDHEN and CDR2 SYDVKM. The ends lost 2 bases at V and 1 base at J; junction bases unmatched: 6. CDR3 in DNA: TGTGCCAGCAGTTTAGCAGGGGGCGGTCATAACTATGGCTACACCTTC. Protein sequence: CASSLAGGGHNYGYTF.

The chain links TRBV7-6 to TRBJ2-1; possible D gene TRBD2, 6 bases. This CDR3 spans 18 amino acids. The germline CDR1 and CDR2 sequences are SGHVS and FNYEAQ. The V end lost 1 base, the J end lost 8 bases, and 24 bases lay between the germline ends. The CDR3 bases are TGTGCCAGCAGCTTAGTCCGTTTTGCGCGGGATAAAGCTTATGAGCAGTTCTTC. Translation gives CASSLVRFARDKAYEQFF.

The V gene is TRBV30, the J gene TRBJ1-5; 8 bases line up with TRBD1. The V gene end was trimmed by 5 bases and the J gene end by 6 bases; junction bases not matched to a gene: 3. The germline V gene has CDR1 GTSNPN and CDR2 SVGIG (reference sequence). This CDR3 has 12 residues. CDR3 coding DNA: TGTGCCTGGGGGACAGGCGCTCAGCCCCAGCATTTT. This gives the protein CAWGTGAQPQHF.

This clone was counted a single time. The chain employs TRBV4-2 and TRBJ2-1; TRBD2 aligns across 12 bases. J lost 10 bases, V lost 1 base, and 5 bases had no gene match. This CDR3 region has 15 residues. CDR1 and CDR2 (germline): LGHNA, YNFKEQ. CDR3: CASSQGLAGEGEQFF. The DNA for the CDR3 is TGTGCCAGCAGCCAAGGACTAGCGGGAGAGGGGGAGCAGTTCTTC.

The V call is TRBV5-1, the J call TRBJ2-7; possibly TRBD1 for D (6 bases). The CDR3 is made up of 13 amino acids. Germline V lookup: CDR1 SGHRS, CDR2 YFSETQ. Trimming took 4 bases from V and 3 from J, leaving 11 bases between them. CDR3: CASSPGQYYEQYF. DNA of the CDR3: TGCGCCAGCAGCCCTGGACAGTACTACGAGCAGTACTTC.

This clone was detected once. This sequence joins TRBV5-1 and TRBJ2-5; 15 nucleotides line up with TRBD2. The CDR3 contains 18 residues. Trimming at V came to 2 bases and at J to 4 bases, leaving 9 bases not matched to a gene. The germline CDR1 and CDR2 sequences are SGHRS and YFSETQ. In nucleotides, the CDR3 is TGCGCCAGCAGCTTCCTTCCCCGGACTAGCGGGAGGGTAGAGACCCAGTACTTC. Its translation is CASSFLPRTSGRVETQYF.

The chain carries TRBV27 and TRBJ2-1; possible D gene TRBD2, 5 bases. V was shortened by 5 bases and J by 4 bases, with 15 bases between the two germline ends. There are 15 residues in the CDR3. Germline CDR1 is MNHEY and CDR2 is SMNVEV (reference sequence). DNA of the CDR3: TGTGCCAGCAGTGCAGGACGGAGGTTATACAATGAGCAGTTCTTC. It translates to CASSAGRRLYNEQFF.